A single sample is the source of the 16 T cell receptor beta chains below, sequenced in a study of blood T cells in healthy people across ages. Through a sample-barcoded 5' primer and a J-beta primer mix, a second PCR was run for roughly 6 to 11 cycles. Each CDR3 protein gets one entry after TCRdb re-called the 5' RACE reads with MiXCR. The data contain about 1.5 million distinct CDR3 sequences, roughly 43% of them singletons. Sequenced input: blood. All receptors come from a woman aged 18-29 years in good health.

This clonotype was found a few times. The chain has TRBV20-1 and TRBJ2-7, with TRBD1 matching 11 bases. Germline V gives CDR1 DFQATT, CDR2 SNEGSKA (reference sequence). The CDR3 has 15 residues. J gave up 4 bases and V 3 bases, and 8 bases lay outside the gene matches. The CDR3 sequence: CSASRGTGGRYEQYF. CDR3 DNA sequence: TGCAGTGCTAGTAGGGGGACAGGGGGGAGATACGAGCAGTACTTC.

The rearrangement joins TRBV6-6 to TRBJ1-1, with D perhaps TRBD1 (5 bases). This CDR3 region has 14 residues. The germline CDR1 and CDR2 sequences are MNHNY and SVGAGI (reference sequence). V lost 7 bases and J lost 8, with 20 bases in between. CDR3: CASISPAGGAEAFF. CDR3 in DNA: TGTGCCAGCATTAGTCCTGCTGGGGGAGCAGAAGCTTTCTTT.

The chain joins TRBV2 to TRBJ1-4; no clear D gene. V was pared by 6 bases and J by 0 bases, with 14 bases between. Germline-derived CDR1 and CDR2 are SNHLY and FYNNEI. This CDR3 has 16 residues. CDR3 in DNA: TGTGCCAGCAGGTCCCCTTATGCGGCAACTAATGAAAAACTGTTTTTT. It specifies CASRSPYAATNEKLFF.

The rearrangement joins TRBV3-1 to TRBJ2-3; D is perhaps TRBD1 (6 bases). Trimming took off 0 bases at V and 11 bases at J, with 18 bases between the two ends. The germline V gene has CDR1 LGHDT and CDR2 YNNKEL (reference sequence). The CDR3 extends over 15 amino acids. The CDR3 coding sequence is TGTGCCAGCAGCCAAGATGTGAAACAGGGCCTTGGGCAGTATTTT. Amino acids: CASSQDVKQGLGQYF.

This chain links TRBV12-3 or TRBV12-4 with TRBJ1-5; 8 positions match TRBD1. The CDR3 is 15 residues long. Losses at the gene ends were 3 bases for V and 2 bases for J; bases not matched to a gene: 3. The CDR3 protein is CASSFAGGRNQPQHF. The CDR3 bases are TGTGCCAGCAGTTTCGCAGGGGGCCGCAATCAGCCCCAGCATTTT.

The chain is built from TRBV20-1 and TRBJ2-1; a weak D match, TRBD2 (6 bases). CDR1 DFQATT and CDR2 SNEGSKA come from the germline V gene (reference sequence). Trimming pared 7 bases from V and 4 bases from J, leaving 14 bases between. This CDR3 is built from 13 residues. The CDR3 region is CSVRAGSYNEQFF. In DNA, the CDR3 is TGCAGTGTTAGGGCGGGGTCTTACAATGAGCAGTTCTTC.

This clonotype was seen a handful of times. The chain links TRBV7-8 to TRBJ2-7; perhaps TRBD2 as D (6 bases). Between the trimmed V and J ends, which lost 1 base and 0 bases, there was a span of 13 bases. There are 16 residues in the CDR3. CDR1 and CDR2 (germline): SGHVS, FQNEAQ. CDR3 nucleotide sequence: TGTGCCAGCAGCTTAGATTGGGACTTCTACTCCTACGAGCAGTACTTC. Translated: CASSLDWDFYSYEQYF.

This clonotype came up once. V gene TRBV20-1 combines with J gene TRBJ2-1; D gene ambiguous. The CDR3 has 14 amino acids. V gave up 3 bases and J gave up 8 bases, with 17 bases separating them. Looked up from germline, CDR1 is DFQATT and CDR2 is SNEGSKA (reference sequence). This CDR3 is CSASWIRRGHEQFF. In DNA, the CDR3 is TGCAGTGCTAGCTGGATACGACGTGGTCATGAGCAGTTCTTC.

This clonotype was recorded a few times. V is TRBV7-2 and J is TRBJ2-3; 8 nucleotides match TRBD2. Germline V CDR1 and CDR2: SGHTA, FQGNSA. This CDR3 comprises 16 residues. J was trimmed by 3 bases and V by 3 bases; bases with no gene match: 8. CDR3 nucleotides: TGTGCCAGCAGCTTCGTAGCGGGACTAACGACAGATACGCAGTATTTT. It is translated as CASSFVAGLTTDTQYF.

The rearrangement joins TRBV7-2 to TRBJ1-1; TRBD1 aligns across 8 bases. CDR1 and CDR2 (germline): SGHTA, FQGNSA. The CDR3 is 15 amino acids. V was pared by 1 base and J by 7 bases, with 8 bases of the junction left unmatched. The DNA for the CDR3 is TGTGCCAGCAGCTTAGGCGGGGCAGGGGGCAATGAAGCTTTCTTT. As protein: CASSLGGAGGNEAFF.

J is TRBJ1-1 and V is TRBV10-3, with 8 positions matching TRBD1. This CDR3 is built from 14 residues. Germline V CDR1 and CDR2: ENHRY, SYGVKD. Germline trimming cut 6 bases from V and 3 bases from J; bases unmatched to any gene: 6. The CDR3 reads CAISRTGKDTEAFF. CDR3 in DNA: TGTGCCATCAGCCGGACAGGGAAGGACACTGAAGCTTTCTTT.

This clonotype has a count of ten or more. The chain is built from TRBV12-3 or TRBV12-4 and TRBJ2-1; tentatively, D is TRBD1 (6 bases). V shed 6 bases and J shed 0 bases, with 12 bases lying between them. The CDR3 extends over 15 amino acids. The CDR3 nucleotides read TGTGCCAGCAGGCCAACAGGGAGCTCCTACAATGAGCAGTTCTTC. This codes for CASRPTGSSYNEQFF.

The V gene is TRBV2, the J gene TRBJ2-3; either TRBD1 or TRBD2 may fit D (6 bases each). Germline V lookup: CDR1 SNHLY, CDR2 FYNNEI. This CDR3 spans 14 amino acids. The V end lost 6 bases, the J end lost 2 bases, and 12 bases lay between the germline ends. As DNA, the CDR3 is TGTGCCAGCAGCGAATGGGGGGCCACAGATACGCAGTATTTT. Encoded protein: CASSEWGATDTQYF.

This clonotype was counted between two and nine times. The V gene is TRBV2, the J gene TRBJ2-7; D remains ambiguous. Between the trimmed V and J ends, which lost 3 bases and 0 bases, there was a span of 6 bases. The CDR3 is made up of 13 amino acids. Germline V gene lookup returns CDR1 SNHLY and CDR2 FYNNEI. The CDR3 DNA reads TGTGCCAGCAGTGAGGGGAACTCCTACGAGCAGTACTTC. Protein product: CASSEGNSYEQYF.

This chain joins TRBV7-2 and TRBJ1-2; D call uncertain. Per germline, CDR1 SGHTA and CDR2 FQGNSA. This CDR3 has 14 residues. The V end was cut by 2 bases, the J end by 4 bases, with 11 bases between. The CDR3 loop is CASSLRPESYGYTF. In nucleotides, the CDR3 is TGTGCCAGCAGCTTAAGGCCGGAGTCCTATGGCTACACCTTC.

The chain couples TRBV4-1 to TRBJ2-3; TRBD1 or TRBD2 may be the D gene (5 bases each). This CDR3 has 17 amino acids. Germline V lookup: CDR1 MGHRA, CDR2 YSYEKL. The germline V and J ends were trimmed by 0 bases and 6 bases, with 19 bases remaining between them. CDR3 sequence: CASSQDRRGDGRDTQYF. CDR3 DNA: TGCGCCAGCAGCCAAGATCGAAGAGGGGACGGTCGGGATACGCAGTATTTT.